The text below deals with one TCR beta chain. Its target antigen remains unknown. The input lacks base qualities; no much larger clone sits a single base away. This sample was included in a study of beta chain features in type 1 diabetes (dated by TCRdb to 2017 to 2018). For context, the study as a whole: Patients and healthy donors did not differ in mean age, gender distribution, total cell number or subset yield. Across all samples, about 110 million sorted cells were examined, and cell number per subset correlated strongly with RNA yield. In the study, recently diagnosed type 1 diabetes patients and matched healthy donors were compared on the TCRB repertoires of their sorted circulating CD4+ T cell subsets. Whereas all 28 donors provided naive and central memory subsets, regulatory and stem cell-like memory subsets were isolated from just 8 patients and roughly eight healthy donors. Points the paper makes about the study in general: Only small numbers of individuals were included in the HLA sub-analyses, which left unresolved whether HLA type had any influence on TCRB rearrangement. In all four CD4+ subsets, TCRB CDR3 length was moderately but significantly shorter in type 1 diabetes patients. Patients with type 1 diabetes made fewer insertions and deleted more nucleotides at VDJ recombination sites, implying thymic rearrangement abnormalities. Because cDNA was sequenced instead of genomic DNA, highly expressing activated cells could be over-represented, though the groups showed no difference in activation or CD3 levels. Naive, central memory and regulatory TCRB repertoires appeared to be more similar among patients than among healthy donors. PCR may preferentially amplify shorter templates, but because patient and control samples were amplified and corrected together, any resulting skew would affect both groups equally.

From its cysteine to its phenylalanine, the CDR3 spans 13 amino acids. The entry retains the CDR3 DNA only, 39 bases that are in frame from base 1. The germline V gene supplies CDR1 MNHEY and CDR2 SVGAGI. Trimming takes 7 bases from V and 6 bases from J, and the germline ends sit 15 bases apart. The entire amount of isolated RNA was reverse transcribed using the High Capacity cDNA Reverse Transcription Kit, so the sequenced TCRB transcripts were expressed ones. Naive, central memory and regulatory T cell samples underwent deep immunoSEQ sequencing, averaging around 3.9 million total reads per sample. Sorted cells were lysed in RLT buffer, and RNA was extracted using DNase-treated RNeasy Micro or Mini kits according to cell number. Each cell subset was processed on its own to prevent cross-contamination, while patient and healthy donor samples were processed together. Using the immunoSEQ multiplex PCR, TCRB sequences were amplified from cDNA into 87-bp fragments spanning the CDR3 region. Amplicons were sequenced on the Illumina HiSeq platform. The source study handled its data this way. Synthetic template baselines were used to correct PCR bias computationally, reads within Hamming distance 2 were collapsed, and singletons that could not be merged were discarded. Reads were aligned against IMGT so that V, D and J genes, CDR3 length and insertions or deletions at six rearrangement sites could be assigned. Clonotype counts were normalized to sorted cell number within each subset before computing true diversity and Gini coefficients with the tcR R package. The overlap coefficient, calculated on TCRB nucleotide sequences, was used to measure repertoire sharing. Out-of-frame TCRB sequences from naive cells were analyzed to stand in for the pre-selection repertoire. The immuneACCESS repertoire file appears here via TCRdb, limited to in-frame rearrangements. These files lack a portion of the clones; in checked studies, under half of the deficit traces to unresolved V genes, and the cause of the others is not known. The DNA was the basis for D and trimming; V, J and clone size are from that table. The sample records 400,000 to 500,000 clones, 14% of which are singletons. The ten top clones hold roughly 0.04% of the sample.

Each donor gave one peripheral blood draw, averaging roughly 120 mL, which was collected into heparinised tubes. Naive, central memory, regulatory and stem cell-like memory CD4+ T cells were sorted on a BD FACSAria II using a panel including CD45RO, CCR7, CD25, CD127, CD95 and CD27. All sorted populations exceeded 95% purity. PBMCs were isolated right away by Lymphoprep density gradient centrifugation and were stained directly, without culture. So that batch effects would be minimized, each experiment stained and sorted samples in pairs, pairing one healthy donor with one patient. The rearrangement joined TRBV6-5 to TRBJ2-5; tentative D gene TRBD2, with 6 bases matching. Sequencing was carried out using naive CD4+ T cells from blood. This sample's cell subset or site label indicates: true naive CD4+ T cells. The receptor's source is a young man in good health. The CDR3 reads as follows: CASISGAQQTQYF. DNA sequence: TGTGCCAGCATTAGCGGTGCCCAGCAGACCCAGTACTTC.